The sequence of this TCR beta chain was determined in a study of T-cell memory formation after mild COVID-19. The CDR3 sequence is 14 residues long. The germline V gene encodes CDR1 SNHLY and CDR2 FYNNEI. With 3 bases removed from V and 3 bases from J, the gap between germline ends came to 12 bases. Employing constant-segment primers, 5'RACE generated TCR alpha and TCR beta cDNA libraries bearing sample barcodes and UMIs. TCRdb itself ran the 5' RACE reads through MiXCR, one entry per CDR3 protein. The sample has roughly 240,000 distinct CDR3 sequences, 15% seen once. This clonotype was detected only a few times.

What was sequenced was PBMCs or a T cell subset sorted from them (not recorded which). The origin of this receptor is an adult woman who had mild COVID-19 (a few samples of this study predate the infection). Cell type and time point are not known. The chain employs TRBV2 and TRBJ2-7; D call uncertain. CDR3 nucleotide sequence: TGTGCCAGCAGTGAGGATAGGAGCGTCTACGAGCAGTACTTC. Protein product: CASSEDRSVYEQYF.